The 32 T cell receptor beta chains given below trace back to one sample, sequenced in a study of CD8 T cells in Susac syndrome. The authors reverse transcribed about 0.5 to 1 ug RNA with random hexamers. TCRdb reprocessed the immunoSEQ multiplex PCR reads with MiXCR, giving one entry per CDR3 protein. The repertoire holds 200,000 to 250,000 distinct CDR3 sequences, over 90% seen once, with around 0.15% in the top ten. Sequencing was performed on CD4+ T cells from PBMCs. All receptors come from a human donor with Susac syndrome.

The CDR3 DNA is TGTGCCAGTAGTATTGGTCAGGGTTTGGAGACCCAGTACTTC. This codes for CASSIGQGLETQYF. V and J are TRBV19 and TRBJ2-5; perhaps TRBD1 as D (5 bases). Trimming removed 3 bases from V and 5 bases from J, with 13 bases in between. The CDR3 runs to 14 residues. Germline V lookup: CDR1 LNHDA, CDR2 SQIVND (reference sequence).

The chain recombines TRBV29-1 with TRBJ2-4; tentatively, D is TRBD2 (6 bases). CDR1 is SQVTM, CDR2 ANQGSEA, per germline. Trimming removed 6 bases from V and 0 bases from J, with 12 bases in between. This CDR3 has 14 residues. The CDR3 loop reads CSVTRGVAKNIQYF. CDR3 DNA: TGCAGCGTCACCCGCGGGGTAGCCAAAAACATTCAGTACTTC.

The chain recombines TRBV5-1 with TRBJ2-1; weak D call: TRBD1 (5 bases). V lost 2 bases and J 10 bases, leaving 22 bases between the germline ends. The CDR3 has 16 residues. Germline assignment: CDR1 SGHRS and CDR2 YFSETQ. The CDR3 region has the DNA TGCGCCAGCAGCTTTGTTTCAGGGATCCCCCCATGGGAGCAGTTCTTC. It encodes CASSFVSGIPPWEQFF.

This chain joins TRBV25-1 and TRBJ2-2; D possibly matches TRBD1 or TRBD2 (5 bases each). The V and J ends lost 6 bases and 3 bases respectively, with 11 bases between them. The CDR3 has 14 amino acids. From germline, CDR1 is MGHDK and CDR2 SYGVNS. CDR3 in amino acids: CASRGLGDTGELFF. Written as DNA, the CDR3 is TGTGCCAGCAGGGGCCTGGGGGACACCGGGGAGCTGTTTTTT.

This clonotype was counted only a few times. This chain uses TRBV28 with TRBJ2-1; 10 nucleotides agree with TRBD2. Per germline, CDR1 MDHEN and CDR2 SYDVKM. J gave up 4 bases and V 6 bases, and 6 bases lay outside the gene matches. The length of the CDR3 is 15 residues. The CDR3 region is CASSPTSGSYNEQFF. CDR3 in DNA: TGTGCCAGCAGCCCGACTAGCGGGTCTTACAATGAGCAGTTCTTC.

The chain's CDR3 is CASSLPQGLAGQHNYEQYF. The CDR3 DNA follows: TGCGCCAGCAGCTTGCCCCAAGGACTAGCGGGTCAGCACAACTACGAGCAGTACTTC. The V call is TRBV5-1, the J call TRBJ2-7; 11 nucleotides line up with TRBD2. Trimming cost V 1 base and J 3 bases; bases outside gene matches: 15. Looked up from germline, CDR1 is SGHRS and CDR2 is YFSETQ. The CDR3 totals 19 residues.

This chain links TRBV12-3 or TRBV12-4 with TRBJ2-2; D ambiguous. CDR3 size: 14 residues. The V end lost 5 bases, the J end lost 5 bases, and 12 bases lay between the germline ends. The CDR3 sequence is CASSPGILTGELFF. CDR3 coding DNA: TGTGCCAGCAGTCCCGGAATTTTGACCGGGGAGCTGTTTTTT.

This clonotype was observed a single time. The chain has TRBV9 and TRBJ2-1; D unresolved. This CDR3 is built from 11 residues. CDR1 is SGDLS and CDR2 is YYNGEE in the germline V gene. V lost 4 bases and J lost 8, with 7 bases in between. The CDR3 loop is CASSLVHEQFF. The CDR3 DNA reads as TGTGCCAGCAGCCTTGTACATGAGCAGTTCTTC.

In this sample, this clonotype turned up a few times. The V and J genes are TRBV30 and TRBJ1-3; 7 bases fit TRBD1. With V trimmed by 5 bases and J by 0 bases, 7 bases remained unmatched. The CDR3 is 15 amino acids. In germline, CDR1 is GTSNPN, CDR2 SVGIG (reference sequence). CDR3 residues: CAWSRDSGSGNTIYF. The CDR3 bases are TGTGCCTGGTCGAGGGACAGCGGCTCTGGAAACACCATATATTTT.

The CDR3 sequence: CASSDRGGGYGYTF. The CDR3 nucleotides read TGTGCCAGCAGCGACAGGGGCGGAGGCTATGGCTACACCTTC. The chain is built from TRBV7-8 and TRBJ1-2; 8 bases match TRBD1. Germline trimming cut 5 bases from V and 4 bases from J; bases unmatched to any gene: 6. CDR1 is SGHVS, CDR2 FQNEAQ, per germline. The CDR3 consists of 14 residues.

In DNA, the CDR3 is TGCAGTGCTGGGACAAGGGACACAGATACGCAGTATTTT. Translating it yields CSAGTRDTDTQYF. This sequence joins TRBV20-1 and TRBJ2-3; a weak D match, TRBD1 (6 bases). The CDR3 length is 13 residues. Per the germline V gene, CDR1 is DFQATT and CDR2 is SNEGSKA (reference sequence). The ends were cut back, 5 bases at V and 2 bases at J, with 11 bases in the middle.

This chain links TRBV9 with TRBJ2-2, with TRBD1 matching over 10 bases. The CDR3 runs to 16 residues. V lost 3 bases, J lost 3 bases, and 5 bases stayed unmatched. Germline loops: CDR1 SGDLS, CDR2 YYNGEE. As DNA, the CDR3 is TGTGCCAGCAGCGCGACAGGGGGCAGCGACACCGGGGAGCTGTTTTTT. It specifies CASSATGGSDTGELFF.

The chain uses TRBV6-1 and TRBJ2-7; TRBD1 matches at 7 bases. Germline CDR1 reads MNHNS; CDR2 reads SASEGT. V lost 7 bases and J lost 0; bases outside the gene matches: 3. This CDR3 contains 13 residues. This CDR3 reads CASTGQASYEQYF. The CDR3 DNA reads TGTGCCAGCACTGGACAGGCCTCCTACGAGCAGTACTTC.

The genes are TRBV2 and TRBJ1-3; weak D call: TRBD1 (6 bases). The germline gives CDR1 SNHLY, CDR2 FYNNEI. This CDR3 region has 13 residues. Trimming cost V 8 bases and J 3 bases, with 11 bases left between them. CDR3 amino acids: CASAGADGNTIYF. The DNA of the CDR3 is TGTGCCAGCGCGGGGGCGGATGGAAACACCATATATTTT. Full variable domain (remainder filled in from reference TRBV2 and TRBJ1-3): EPEVTQTPSHQVTQMGQEVILRCVPISNHLYFYWYRQILGQKVEFLVSFYNNEISEKSEIFDDQFSVERPDGSNFTLKIRSTKLEDSAMYFCASAGADGNTIYFGEGSWLTVV.

V usage is TRBV6-2 or TRBV6-3 and J usage is TRBJ1-6; maybe TRBD1 (6 bases). This CDR3 comprises 15 residues. The V gene lost 6 bases and the J gene lost 9 bases, with 18 bases spanning the gap. Per the germline V gene, CDR1 is MNHEY and CDR2 is SVGEGT. The CDR3 sequence is CASRPTGRMGSPLHF. For the CDR3, the DNA is TGTGCCAGCAGACCGACAGGCCGAATGGGTTCACCCCTCCACTTT.

The rearrangement joins TRBV9 to TRBJ2-1; weak D call: TRBD2 (5 bases). V was clipped by 0 bases and J by 1 base, with 14 bases between them. This CDR3 is built from 17 residues. Germline-derived CDR1 and CDR2 are SGDLS and YYNGEE. The CDR3 sequence: CASSVGVEAASYNEQFF. CDR3 bases: TGTGCCAGCAGCGTAGGAGTAGAAGCGGCATCCTACAATGAGCAGTTCTTC.

The V gene is TRBV30, the J gene TRBJ2-1, with 12 bases matching TRBD2. The germline V gene has CDR1 GTSNPN and CDR2 SVGIG (reference sequence). This CDR3 region has 18 residues. The J segment lost 0 bases and the V segment lost 0 bases, leaving 6 bases of the junction unmatched. The CDR3 sequence is CAWSVITSGGSSYNEQFF. CDR3 in DNA: TGTGCCTGGAGTGTAATAACTAGCGGGGGGTCCTCCTACAATGAGCAGTTCTTC.

This chain joins TRBV20-1 and TRBJ1-3; 7 bases agree with TRBD1. The germline V gene encodes CDR1 DFQATT and CDR2 SNEGSKA (reference sequence). V lost 6 bases, J lost 4 bases, and 3 bases stayed unmatched. CDR3 length: 12 residues. The CDR3 here is CSALGQGNTIYF. The CDR3 DNA reads as TGCAGTGCCCTGGGACAGGGAAACACCATATATTTT.

The CDR3 protein is CASSPYPQETQYF. The CDR3 DNA sequence: TGTGCCAGCAGCCCCTACCCTCAAGAGACCCAGTACTTC. The chain joins TRBV7-2 to TRBJ2-5; unclear D gene. Germline V lookup: CDR1 SGHTA, CDR2 FQGNSA. The V end lost 5 bases, the J end lost 2 bases, and 9 bases lay between the germline ends. The CDR3 length is 13 residues.

This chain links TRBV3-1 with TRBJ1-1; TRBD1 matches at 10 bases. V was pared by 4 bases and J by 0 bases, with 2 bases of the junction left unmatched. Germline V gene sequence: CDR1 LGHDT, CDR2 YNNKEL (reference sequence). This CDR3 has 15 residues. CDR3 DNA sequence: TGTGCCAGCAGCCGGGACAGGGGCGTGAACACTGAAGCTTTCTTT. Amino acids: CASSRDRGVNTEAFF.

The chain employs TRBV3-1 and TRBJ2-5; TRBD1 might be the D (6 bases). V lost 1 base and J lost 1, with 13 bases in between. Looked up from germline, CDR1 is LGHDT and CDR2 is YNNKEL (reference sequence). CDR3 length equals 16 residues. The CDR3 coding sequence is TGTGCCAGCAGCCAAGTAATGGGACAACTCCAAGAGACCCAGTACTTC. Its protein is CASSQVMGQLQETQYF.

The V call is TRBV7-9, the J call TRBJ1-2, with a tentative D call TRBD1 (5 bases). Looked up from germline, CDR1 is SEHNR and CDR2 is FQNEAQ (reference sequence). The CDR3 is 12 amino acids. V lost 8 bases, J lost 3 bases, and 10 bases lay in between. CDR3 region: CASSGSYYGYTF. As DNA, the CDR3 is TGTGCCAGCTCAGGGTCGTACTATGGCTACACCTTC. The full variable domain, its missing parts supplied by reference TRBV7-9 and TRBJ1-2, is DTGVSQNPRHKITKRGQNVTFRCDPISEHNRLYWYRQTLGQGPEFLTYFQNEAQLEKSRLLSDRFSAERPKGSFSTLEIQRTEQGDSAMYLCASSGSYYGYTFGSGTRLTVV.

This clonotype was recorded once. This sequence joins TRBV7-8 and TRBJ2-4; D possibly corresponds to TRBD1 (6 bases). Germline-derived CDR1 and CDR2 are SGHVS and FQNEAQ. V lost 1 base and J lost 2, with 12 bases in between. This CDR3 has 16 residues. The CDR3 DNA sequence: TGTGCCAGCAGCTTAGACAGGGAAGAGTCCAAAAACATTCAGTACTTC. This sequence encodes CASSLDREESKNIQYF.

V gene TRBV7-9 combines with J gene TRBJ1-4; no definite D call. The CDR3 sequence is 13 residues long. The germline V gene encodes CDR1 SEHNR and CDR2 FQNEAQ (reference sequence). Trimming shortened V by 5 bases and J by 7 bases, and 11 bases separated the two germline ends. The CDR3 here is CASSRLSGEKLFF. CDR3 in DNA: TGTGCCAGCAGCCGTCTTAGCGGTGAAAAACTGTTTTTT.

V usage is TRBV15 and J usage is TRBJ2-5; 8 bases match TRBD1. The CDR3 sequence is 14 residues long. CDR1 is LNHNV and CDR2 is YYDKDF in the germline V gene (reference sequence). The J segment lost 1 base and the V segment lost 2 bases, leaving 0 bases of the junction unmatched. The DNA of the CDR3 is TGTGCCACCAGCAGAACAGGGGGCCAAGAGACCCAGTACTTC. This sequence encodes CATSRTGGQETQYF.

This chain links TRBV6-5 with TRBJ1-5, with a possible D match to TRBD1 (6 bases). The CDR3 is 14 amino acids. Per the germline V gene, CDR1 is MNHEY and CDR2 is SVGAGI. With 2 bases removed from V and 3 bases from J, the gap between germline ends came to 8 bases. CDR3 DNA sequence: TGTGCCAGCAGTTACACAGGGTCCAATCAGCCCCAGCATTTT. This codes for CASSYTGSNQPQHF.

This sequence joins TRBV7-2 and TRBJ2-7, with a weak D call TRBD2 (7 bases). Trimming left V 5 bases short and J 2 bases short, with 22 bases between. The length of the CDR3 is 17 residues. Germline V gene sequence: CDR1 SGHTA, CDR2 FQGNSA. The CDR3 coding sequence is TGTGCCAGCAGCCTAGGGGGAGGGATCAGCACACCCTACGAGCAGTACTTC. Its protein is CASSLGGGISTPYEQYF. The full variable domain, rest sourced from reference TRBV7-2 and TRBJ2-7, is GAGVSQSPSNKVTEKGKDVELRCDPISGHTALYWYRQSLGQGLEFLIYFQGNSAPDKSGLPSDRFSAERTGGSVSTLTIQRTQQEDSAVYLCASSLGGGISTPYEQYFGPGTRLTVT.

The rearrangement uses TRBV20-1 and TRBJ1-4; no firm D call. The CDR3 is 14 residues long. Germline CDR1 is DFQATT and CDR2 is SNEGSKA (reference sequence). CDR3 nucleotide sequence: TGCAGCCTCTTTGTGCCGCCCACTAATGAAAAACTGTTTTTT. Its translation is CSLFVPPTNEKLFF.

The rearrangement joins TRBV30 to TRBJ2-7, with 7 bases fitting TRBD1. Germline-derived CDR1 and CDR2 are GTSNPN and SVGIG (reference sequence). The CDR3 runs 14 residues. Germline trimming cut 1 base from V and 0 bases from J; bases unmatched to any gene: 3. Here the CDR3 DNA reads TGTGCCTGGAGTGGACAGGGTTTCTCCTACGAGCAGTACTTC. It translates to CAWSGQGFSYEQYF.

The chain recombines TRBV6-2 or TRBV6-3 with TRBJ1-1; D call uncertain. The germline V and J ends were trimmed by 7 bases and 5 bases, with 17 bases remaining between them. CDR1 is MNHEY, CDR2 SVGEGT, per germline. The CDR3 is made up of 14 amino acids. The CDR3 reads CASNPVRVVTEAFF. The CDR3 bases are TGTGCCAGCAATCCTGTTCGAGTGGTGACTGAAGCTTTCTTT.

The genes are TRBV9 and TRBJ1-1; 7 nucleotides align to TRBD1. The CDR3 runs 15 residues. The trim removed 0 bases at V and 0 bases at J, leaving 2 bases unmatched. Germline V gives CDR1 SGDLS, CDR2 YYNGEE. The CDR3 region has the DNA TGTGCCAGCAGCGTAGAGGACAGGCTGAACACTGAAGCTTTCTTT. This encodes CASSVEDRLNTEAFF.

The rearrangement joins TRBV20-1 to TRBJ2-4; D may match TRBD1 or TRBD2 (5 bases each). This CDR3 is 15 amino acids long. The V end lost 8 bases, the J end lost 0 bases, and 17 bases lay between the germline ends. Germline CDR1 reads DFQATT; CDR2 reads SNEGSKA (reference sequence). The CDR3 sequence is CSTKGPPGAKNIQYF. Here the CDR3 DNA reads TGCAGTACTAAGGGACCCCCGGGAGCCAAAAACATTCAGTACTTC.